The 18 T cell receptor beta chains presented below share a single source sample, sequenced in a study of shared clonotypes between healthy human individuals. The assay was immunoSEQ multiplex PCR, and TCRdb's table has in-frame clones only and misses some. The sample yields under 1,900,000 clones, 97% to 99% seen once. Sequenced sample: naive CD4+ T cells sorted from blood. Subset denoted: CD45RA+ positively selected. The receptors come from a man aged 30 to 45 in good health.

The chain has TRBV15 and TRBJ2-7; TRBD1 agrees at 11 bases. Trimming at V came to 1 base and at J to 2 bases, leaving 7 bases not matched to a gene. The germline gives CDR1 LNHNV, CDR2 YYDKDF (reference sequence). The length of the CDR3 is 17 residues. The CDR3 here is CATSRVVGTGGPYEQYF. DNA of the CDR3: TGTGCCACCAGCAGAGTGGTCGGGACAGGGGGTCCCTACGAGCAGTACTTC.

The chain recombines TRBV6-1 with TRBJ2-2; D ambiguous. V shed 7 bases and J shed 3 bases, with 12 bases lying between them. CDR1 is MNHNS and CDR2 is SASEGT in the germline V gene. This CDR3 spans 14 amino acids. DNA of the CDR3: TGTGCCAGCACCTTTATAAGGGACACCGGGGAGCTGTTTTTT. The encoded protein is CASTFIRDTGELFF.

V is TRBV29-1 and J is TRBJ1-2, with TRBD1 matching over 8 bases. The trim removed 4 bases at V and 3 bases at J, leaving 10 bases unmatched. Per germline, CDR1 SQVTM and CDR2 ANQGSEA. CDR3 size: 15 residues. CDR3 coding DNA: TGCAGCGTTGGACAGGGGACAGGCAGGGACTATGGCTACACCTTC. Amino acids: CSVGQGTGRDYGYTF.

This rearrangement joins TRBV5-4 to TRBJ2-7; 8 bases line up with TRBD2. CDR1 is SGHNT, CDR2 YYREEE, per germline (reference sequence). The CDR3 totals 15 residues. V shed 0 bases and J 1 base; nucleotides not matched to a gene: 3. In DNA form, the CDR3 reads TGTGCCAGCAGCTTGGGGACTAGCTTGTCCTACGAGCAGTACTTC. Encoded protein: CASSLGTSLSYEQYF.

The chain is built from TRBV7-9 and TRBJ1-3; TRBD1 is a possible D gene (6 bases). The CDR3 is 16 amino acids. V lost 5 bases and J 0 bases, leaving 14 bases between the germline ends. Germline V lookup: CDR1 SEHNR, CDR2 FQNEAQ (reference sequence). DNA of the CDR3: TGTGCCAGCAGCCGGGGACGGGACACCTCTGGAAACACCATATATTTT. The encoded protein is CASSRGRDTSGNTIYF.

The table lists this clone with a count of one. This chain uses TRBV18 with TRBJ1-1; tentatively, D is TRBD1 (5 bases). This CDR3 is 16 amino acids long. Germline values: CDR1 KGHSH, CDR2 LQKENI. The V and J ends lost 2 bases and 0 bases respectively, with 13 bases between them. CDR3 protein: CASSPGRLGVNTEAFF. CDR3 DNA: TGTGCCAGCTCACCAGGGCGTCTGGGGGTGAACACTGAAGCTTTCTTT.

J is TRBJ2-1 and V is TRBV9; 9 positions agree with TRBD2. J gave up 7 bases and V 4 bases, and 12 bases lay outside the gene matches. The germline CDR1 and CDR2 sequences are SGDLS and YYNGEE. The CDR3 is made up of 16 amino acids. The CDR3 nucleotides read TGTGCCAGCAGCCCATCATCGGCGGGAGGGGTGAATGAGCAGTTCTTC. Translated: CASSPSSAGGVNEQFF.

The chain couples TRBV11-2 to TRBJ2-5, with a possible D match to TRBD2 (5 bases). Trimming shortened V by 8 bases and J by 3 bases, and 16 bases separated the two germline ends. The CDR3 has 14 residues. Per germline, CDR1 SGHAT and CDR2 FQNNGV. This CDR3 is CASVERSGKETQYF. CDR3 in DNA: TGTGCCAGCGTCGAACGCAGCGGAAAAGAGACCCAGTACTTC.

A word on this clone: Other nucleotide sequences from this sample produce the same CDR3. In nucleotides, the CDR3 is TGCGCCAGCAGCCAAGTGAGCAATCAGCCCCAGCATTTT. It specifies CASSQVSNQPQHF. The chain couples TRBV4-1 to TRBJ1-5; D not certain. V was trimmed by 1 base and J by 1 base, leaving 2 bases between them. Per germline, CDR1 MGHRA and CDR2 YSYEKL. The CDR3 covers 13 residues.

The V call is TRBV7-5, the J call TRBJ2-1; the tabulated D call, TRBD2, remains unverified against the DNA. TRBV7-5 is described as a pseudogene. The CDR3 has 17 amino acids. This CDR3 is CVRSTPGGTPAYNEQFF. The CDR3 bases are TGTGTCAGAAGCACCCCGGGCGGGACTCCTGCCTACAATGAGCAGTTCTTC.

This rearrangement joins TRBV2 to TRBJ1-5; perhaps TRBD1 as D (5 bases). Germline CDR1 is SNHLY and CDR2 is FYNNEI. This CDR3 contains 13 residues. With 6 bases removed from V and 1 base from J, the gap between germline ends came to 7 bases. As DNA, the CDR3 is TGTGCCAGCAGGTGGGACAGCAATCAGCCCCAGCATTTT. This gives the protein CASRWDSNQPQHF. Drawing the rest from reference TRBV2 and TRBJ1-5, the complete variable domain is EPEVTQTPSHQVTQMGQEVILRCVPISNHLYFYWYRQILGQKVEFLVSFYNNEISEKSEIFDDQFSVERPDGSNFTLKIRSTKLEDSAMYFCASRWDSNQPQHFGDGTRLSIL.

The CDR3 coding sequence is TGTGCCAGCAGTGAAATGCCATCTAGCGGGAGGCTGACAGATACGCAGTATTTT. This sequence encodes CASSEMPSSGRLTDTQYF. J is TRBJ2-3 and V is TRBV6-1; 11 positions agree with TRBD2. CDR1 and CDR2 (germline): MNHNS, SASEGT. This CDR3 is 18 amino acids long. J lost 3 bases, V lost 2 bases, and 10 bases had no gene match.

This chain links TRBV9 with TRBJ2-7, with 8 bases lining up with TRBD2. Trimming took 6 bases from V and 3 from J; bases not matched to a gene: 11. The CDR3 is 15 residues long. Germline-derived CDR1 and CDR2 are SGDLS and YYNGEE. The CDR3 DNA reads as TGTGCCAGCAACCGAGGGGCGGGAGGCAACTACGAGCAGTACTTC. Translation: CASNRGAGGNYEQYF. Full variable domain (outside the CDR3, taken from reference TRBV9 and TRBJ2-7): DSGVTQTPKHLITATGQRVTLRCSPRSGDLSVYWYQQSLDQGLQFLIQYYNGEERAKGNILERFSAQQFPDLHSELNLSSLELGDSALYFCASNRGAGGNYEQYFGPGTRLTVT.

The chain has TRBV29-1 and TRBJ1-5; the D is unclear. Germline V gene data show CDR1 as SQVTM and CDR2 as ANQGSEA. This CDR3 is 12 amino acids long. The ends were cut back, 4 bases at V and 3 bases at J, with 7 bases in the middle. In DNA, the CDR3 is TGCAGCGTTGTAAGCGCCAATCAGCCCCAGCATTTT. It codes for CSVVSANQPQHF.

The V call is TRBV4-1, the J call TRBJ1-1; D is possibly TRBD1 (5 bases). Germline CDR1 MGHRA, CDR2 YSYEKL. The CDR3 is 13 amino acids. V was trimmed by 4 bases and J by 4 bases, leaving 10 bases between them. The DNA of the CDR3 is TGCGCCAGCAGCCCCCCCGGGGGCACTGAAGCTTTCTTT. It translates to CASSPPGGTEAFF.

V gene TRBV6-4 combines with J gene TRBJ1-1; 7 bases fit TRBD1. The CDR3 runs to 13 residues. Germline V gene lookup returns CDR1 MRHNA and CDR2 SNTAGT. The V segment lost 6 bases and the J segment 2 bases; nucleotides outside the gene matches: 3. The CDR3 nucleotides read TGTGCCAGCAGGGGGACAGTTAACACTGAAGCTTTCTTT. Translation: CASRGTVNTEAFF.

This clone was seen more than once but under ten times. J is TRBJ1-4 and V is TRBV5-1; no clear D. V was clipped by 4 bases and J by 5 bases, with 12 bases between them. The CDR3 contains 14 residues. CDR1 SGHRS and CDR2 YFSETQ come from the germline V gene. The CDR3 is CASSRTSWNEKLFF. CDR3 bases: TGCGCCAGCAGCCGGACGAGCTGGAATGAAAAACTGTTTTTT.

This chain uses TRBV18 with TRBJ2-5; D unclear. Trimming removed 8 bases at V and 1 base at J, with 8 bases between. The germline V gene encodes CDR1 KGHSH and CDR2 LQKENI. The CDR3 contains 12 residues. The CDR3 DNA reads as TGTGCCAGCGCAAGGGCCCAAGAGACCCAGTACTTC. It codes for CASARAQETQYF.